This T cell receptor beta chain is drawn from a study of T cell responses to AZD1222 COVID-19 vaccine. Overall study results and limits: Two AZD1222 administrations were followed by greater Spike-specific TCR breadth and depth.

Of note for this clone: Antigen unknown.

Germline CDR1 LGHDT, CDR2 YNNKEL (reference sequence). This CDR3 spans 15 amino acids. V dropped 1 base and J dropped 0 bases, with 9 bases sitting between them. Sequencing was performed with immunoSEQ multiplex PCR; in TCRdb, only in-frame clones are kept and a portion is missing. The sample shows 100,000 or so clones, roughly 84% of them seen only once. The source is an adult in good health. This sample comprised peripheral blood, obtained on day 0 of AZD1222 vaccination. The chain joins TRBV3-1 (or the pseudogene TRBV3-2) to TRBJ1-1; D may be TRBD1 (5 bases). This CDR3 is CASSQGGVVNTEAFF. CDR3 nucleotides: TGTGCCAGCAGCCAAGGGGGCGTGGTGAACACTGAAGCTTTCTTT.